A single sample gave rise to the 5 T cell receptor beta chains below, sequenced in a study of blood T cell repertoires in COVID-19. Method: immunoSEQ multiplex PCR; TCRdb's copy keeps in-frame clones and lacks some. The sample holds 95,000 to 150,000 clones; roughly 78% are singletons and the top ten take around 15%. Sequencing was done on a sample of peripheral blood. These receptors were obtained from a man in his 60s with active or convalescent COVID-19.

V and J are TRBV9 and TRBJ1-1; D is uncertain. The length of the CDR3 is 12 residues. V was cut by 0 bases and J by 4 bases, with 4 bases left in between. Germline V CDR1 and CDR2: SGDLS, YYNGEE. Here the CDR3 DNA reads TGTGCCAGCAGCGTAGCGGGCACTGAAGCTTTCTTT. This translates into CASSVAGTEAFF.

CDR3 amino acids: CASSVGVSTEAFF. Here the CDR3 DNA reads TGTGCCAGCAGCGTAGGTGTCTCGACTGAAGCTTTCTTT. The genes are TRBV9 and TRBJ1-1; D unresolved. CDR3 length: 13 residues. Germline lookup yields CDR1 SGDLS and CDR2 YYNGEE. V was clipped by 0 bases and J by 5 bases, with 8 bases between them.

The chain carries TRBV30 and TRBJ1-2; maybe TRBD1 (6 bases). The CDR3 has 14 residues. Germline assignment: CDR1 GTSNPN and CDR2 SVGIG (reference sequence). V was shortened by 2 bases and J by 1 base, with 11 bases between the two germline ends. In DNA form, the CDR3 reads TGTGCCTGGAGTCCCGACAGGAGTAACTATGGCTACACCTTC. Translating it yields CAWSPDRSNYGYTF.

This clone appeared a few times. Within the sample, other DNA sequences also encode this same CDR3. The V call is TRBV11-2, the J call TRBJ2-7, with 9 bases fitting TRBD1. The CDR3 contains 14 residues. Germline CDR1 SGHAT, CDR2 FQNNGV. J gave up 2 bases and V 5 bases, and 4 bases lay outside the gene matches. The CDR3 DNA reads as TGTGCCAGCAGCAGCGGGACAGGGCCCTACGAGCAGTACTTC. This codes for CASSSGTGPYEQYF.

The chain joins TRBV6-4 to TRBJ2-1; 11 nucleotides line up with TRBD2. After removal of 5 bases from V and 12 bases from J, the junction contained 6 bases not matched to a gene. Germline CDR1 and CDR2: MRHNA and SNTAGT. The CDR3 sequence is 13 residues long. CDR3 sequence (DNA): TGTGCCAGCAGTAAAGGGACTAGCGGTCTGCAGTTCTTC. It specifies CASSKGTSGLQFF.